One sample yielded the 10 T cell receptor beta chains listed below, sequenced in a study of blood T cells in healthy people across ages (dated by TCRdb to the mid-2010s). The library came from 5' RACE. Sequencing was performed on an Illumina HiSeq 2500. A second PCR of about 6 to 11 cycles was performed with a sample-barcoded 5' primer and a J-beta primer mix. Through fastp at Q25 and MiXCR, TCRdb rebuilt clones from the public reads, retaining in-frame beta chains. Each entry merges the rows of one CDR3 protein and shows their most common DNA and genes. The sample table holds 750,000 to 1,000,000 distinct CDR3 sequences, of which about 29% were seen once. The top ten clonotypes cover 10% of the sample. Separately, the same data were catalogued under a study of T cells of mothers and their children.

The specimen sequenced was blood. The receptor source for this set is a woman between 40 and 50 years old in good health.

This clonotype was counted ten times or more. The chain joins TRBV28 to TRBJ2-6; 10 nucleotides align to TRBD1. Germline trimming cut 10 bases from V and 4 bases from J; bases unmatched to any gene: 7. CDR1 and CDR2 from the germline V gene are MDHEN and SYDVKM. CDR3 length: 15 residues. The CDR3 DNA reads TGTGCCACCGGGACAGGGGCTTACGGGGCCAACGTCCTGACTTTC. This sequence encodes CATGTGAYGANVLTF.

In this sample, this clonotype turned up once. CDR3 nucleotides: TGTGCCAGCCGACAGATGAGCACAGATACGCAGTATTTT. Its protein product is CASRQMSTDTQYF. The chain links TRBV6-6 to TRBJ2-3, with D possibly TRBD1 on 5 matching bases. There are 13 residues in the CDR3. Between the trimmed V and J ends, which lost 8 bases and 0 bases, there was a span of 9 bases. Looked up from germline, CDR1 is MNHNY and CDR2 is SVGAGI (reference sequence).

Worth noting for this clonotype: This may stem from a read error, because a much larger clone lies one nucleotide away. The chain is built from TRBV20-1 and TRBJ2-5; 8 bases align to TRBD1. The germline gives CDR1 DFQATT, CDR2 SNEGSKA (reference sequence). This CDR3 contains 12 residues. Trimming cost V 5 bases and J 11 bases; bases outside gene matches: 10. CDR3 nucleotide sequence: TGCAGTGCTTTGGACAGGGCCAATGAGCAGTACTTC. Its protein product is CSALDRANEQYF.

This clonotype was observed a handful of times. V gene TRBV7-9 combines with J gene TRBJ2-1; 9 nucleotides align to TRBD1. CDR3 length equals 17 residues. Germline CDR1 SEHNR, CDR2 FQNEAQ (reference sequence). Trimming removed 4 bases from V and 2 bases from J; junction bases left unmatched: 9. The CDR3 coding sequence is TGTGCCAGCAGCTCGGGACAGGGCCGGCTACCCTACAATGAGCAGTTCTTC. Protein sequence: CASSSGQGRLPYNEQFF.

This rearrangement joins TRBV15 to TRBJ1-1; perhaps TRBD1 as D (5 bases). Germline V CDR1 and CDR2: LNHNV, YYDKDF (reference sequence). Trimming took 4 bases from V and 5 from J, leaving 17 bases between them. The CDR3 covers 15 residues. The chain's CDR3 is CATSNSGGGRTEAFF. In nucleotides, the CDR3 is TGTGCCACCAGCAACTCAGGTGGGGGGAGGACTGAAGCTTTCTTT. Complete variable domain (other parts from reference TRBV15 and TRBJ1-1): DAMVIQNPRYQVTQFGKPVTLSCSQTLNHNVMYWYQQKSSQAPKLLFHYYDKDFNNEADTPDNFQSRRPNTSFCFLDIRSPGLGDTAMYLCATSNSGGGRTEAFFGQGTRLTVV.

This chain uses TRBV12-3 or TRBV12-4 with TRBJ1-1; TRBD1 aligns across 7 bases. V was pared by 3 bases and J by 8 bases, with 3 bases of the junction left unmatched. This CDR3 comprises 12 residues. CDR3 in amino acids: CASSFPRGEAFF. As DNA, the CDR3 is TGTGCCAGCAGTTTCCCCAGGGGGGAAGCTTTCTTT.

The J gene is TRBJ2-1, the V gene TRBV10-3, with 9 bases identical to TRBD2. Trimming removed 3 bases from V and 8 bases from J; junction bases left unmatched: 8. Germline values: CDR1 ENHRY, CDR2 SYGVKD. This CDR3 contains 15 residues. The CDR3 sequence: CAISESGGTKDEQFF. DNA for the CDR3: TGTGCCATCAGTGAAAGCGGGGGGACCAAGGATGAGCAGTTCTTC.

This chain uses TRBV2 with TRBJ1-5; D is ambiguous. Trimming shortened V by 11 bases and J by 0 bases, and 11 bases separated the two germline ends. The germline gives CDR1 SNHLY, CDR2 FYNNEI. CDR3 length equals 13 residues. The CDR3 DNA sequence: TGTGCCGCGAGGAGTTATAGCAATCAGCCCCAGCATTTT. Protein sequence: CAARSYSNQPQHF.

This clonotype was counted between two and nine times. The DNA for the CDR3 is TGTGCCAGCAGTGTCTCCGGGACAGACTATGGCTACACCTTC. It is translated as CASSVSGTDYGYTF. The chain recombines TRBV6-5 with TRBJ1-2; 7 bases are a match to TRBD1. The CDR3 runs 14 residues. Trimming removed 5 bases from V and 3 bases from J; junction bases left unmatched: 6. Germline V gene lookup returns CDR1 MNHEY and CDR2 SVGAGI.

This chain connects TRBV6-5 to TRBJ1-3; the D is unclear. This CDR3 spans 11 amino acids. Germline V gene sequence: CDR1 MNHEY, CDR2 SVGAGI. Trimming left V 7 bases short and J 4 bases short, with 5 bases between. The CDR3 loop is CASTWGNTIYF. The CDR3 nucleotides are TGTGCCAGCACTTGGGGAAACACCATATATTTT.